The rows below give T cell receptor beta chains drawn from one sample of a study of T-cell reconstitution after alpha-beta-depleted transplantation in children. One entry per CDR3 protein results from TCRdb running MiXCR on the PCR reads. The sample lists approximately 980,000 distinct CDR3 sequences, about 29% occurring once. The sample in question was PBMCs, mostly from graft donor cells, obtained 360 days after TCRalphabeta/CD19-depleted stem cell transplant. These receptors were collected from a boy in the first two years of life who had a stem cell transplant for SCID, so the T cells may come from the graft donor. CDR3s include the opening cysteine and the closing phenylalanine or tryptophan.

>TRBV29-1|13
CSVVLRGANVLTF
>TRBV4-2|15
CASSQDNTGRLELFF
>TRBV7-2|15
CASRASGGTHNEQFF
>TRBV2|15
CASSDIPGQYNEQFF
>TRBV5-5|16
CASSLIAQSNFYEQYF
>TRBV5-5|16
CASSLAMGLVVGEQYF
>TRBV9|15
CASSVSPNPNTEAFF
>TRBV12-3/TRBV12-4|14
CASSLDARTNEQFF
>TRBV7-6|16
CASSLVGGTASYEQYF
>TRBV12-3/TRBV12-4|11
CASSYGFEQYF
>TRBV6-1|16
CASSEAASGGEDTQYF
>TRBV2|15
CASSTSGGPTDTQYF
>TRBV6-2/TRBV6-3|13
CASSLRLTDTQYF
>TRBV29-1|13
CSVVGEGGNEQFF
>TRBV20-1|15
CSASAGTGSIYEQYF
>TRBV6-5|11
CASRTAYEQYF
>TRBV12-3/TRBV12-4|14
CASTLAGATDTQYF
>TRBV24-1|14
CATSERGGPDTQYF
>TRBV12-3/TRBV12-4|15
CASSLAGTQKETQYF
>TRBV19|14
CASSIAGNSYEQYF